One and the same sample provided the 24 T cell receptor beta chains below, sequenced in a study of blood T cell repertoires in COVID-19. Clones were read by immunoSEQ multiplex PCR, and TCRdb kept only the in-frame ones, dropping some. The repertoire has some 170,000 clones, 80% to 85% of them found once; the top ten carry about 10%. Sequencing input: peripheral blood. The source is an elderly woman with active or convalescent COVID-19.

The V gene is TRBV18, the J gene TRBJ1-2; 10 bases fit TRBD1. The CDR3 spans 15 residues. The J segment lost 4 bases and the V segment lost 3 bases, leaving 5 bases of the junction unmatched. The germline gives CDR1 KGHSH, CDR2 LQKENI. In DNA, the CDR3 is TGTGCCAGCTCACCTGACAGGGGGCATGGCTATGGCTACACCTTC. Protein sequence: CASSPDRGHGYGYTF.

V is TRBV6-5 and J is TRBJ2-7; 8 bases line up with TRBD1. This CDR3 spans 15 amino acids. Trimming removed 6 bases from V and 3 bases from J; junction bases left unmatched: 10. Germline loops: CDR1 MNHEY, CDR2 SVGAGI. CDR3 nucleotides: TGTGCCAGCAGCAGGGACAGGAAGACTCACTACGAGCAGTACTTC. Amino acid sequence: CASSRDRKTHYEQYF.

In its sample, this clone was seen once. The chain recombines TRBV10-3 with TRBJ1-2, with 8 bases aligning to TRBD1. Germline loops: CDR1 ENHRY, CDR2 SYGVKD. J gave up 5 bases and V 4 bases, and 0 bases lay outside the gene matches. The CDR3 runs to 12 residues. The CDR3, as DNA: TGTGCCATCAGTGGGACAGGGTATGGCTACACCTTC. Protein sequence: CAISGTGYGYTF.

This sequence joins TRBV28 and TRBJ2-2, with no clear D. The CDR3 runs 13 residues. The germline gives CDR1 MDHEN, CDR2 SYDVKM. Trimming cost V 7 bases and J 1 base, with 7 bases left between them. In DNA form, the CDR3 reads TGTGCCAGCATACGAGGGAACACCGGGGAGCTGTTTTTT. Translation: CASIRGNTGELFF.

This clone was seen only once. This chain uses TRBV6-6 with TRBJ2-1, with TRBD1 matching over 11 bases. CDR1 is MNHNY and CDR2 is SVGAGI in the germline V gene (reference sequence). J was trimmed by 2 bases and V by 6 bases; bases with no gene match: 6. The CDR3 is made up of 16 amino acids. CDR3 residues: CASSQPGQGAYNEQFF. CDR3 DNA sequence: TGTGCCAGCAGCCAACCGGGACAGGGGGCCTACAATGAGCAGTTCTTC.

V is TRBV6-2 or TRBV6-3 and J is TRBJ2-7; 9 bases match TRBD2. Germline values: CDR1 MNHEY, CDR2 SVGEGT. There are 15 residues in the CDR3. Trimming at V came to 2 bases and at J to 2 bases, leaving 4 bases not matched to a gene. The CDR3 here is CASSYIAGAAYEQYF. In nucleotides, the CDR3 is TGTGCCAGCAGTTACATAGCGGGGGCCGCCTACGAGCAGTACTTC.

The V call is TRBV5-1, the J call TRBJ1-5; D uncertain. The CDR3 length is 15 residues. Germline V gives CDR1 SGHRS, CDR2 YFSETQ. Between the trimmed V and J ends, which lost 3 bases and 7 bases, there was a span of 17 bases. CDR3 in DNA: TGCGCCAGCAGCTCGGAGGGTGGGAGCGGGCAGCCCCAGCATTTT. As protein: CASSSEGGSGQPQHF. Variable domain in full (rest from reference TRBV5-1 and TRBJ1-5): KAGVTQTPRYLIKTRGQQVTLSCSPISGHRSVSWYQQTPGQGLQFLFEYFSETQRNKGNFPGRFSGRQFSNSRSEMNVSTLELGDSALYLCASSSEGGSGQPQHFGDGTRLSIL.

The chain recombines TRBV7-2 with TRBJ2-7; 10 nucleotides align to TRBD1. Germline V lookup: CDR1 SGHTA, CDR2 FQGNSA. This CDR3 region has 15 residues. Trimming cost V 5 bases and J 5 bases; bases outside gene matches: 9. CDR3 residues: CASSPRGQGSNEQYF. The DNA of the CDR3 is TGTGCCAGCAGCCCCAGGGGACAGGGGTCTAACGAGCAGTACTTC.

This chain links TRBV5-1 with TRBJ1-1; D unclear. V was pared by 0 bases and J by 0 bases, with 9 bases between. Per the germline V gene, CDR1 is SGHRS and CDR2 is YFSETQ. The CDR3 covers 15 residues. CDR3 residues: CASSLARGVNTEAFF. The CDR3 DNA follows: TGCGCCAGCAGCTTGGCCCGGGGAGTGAACACTGAAGCTTTCTTT.

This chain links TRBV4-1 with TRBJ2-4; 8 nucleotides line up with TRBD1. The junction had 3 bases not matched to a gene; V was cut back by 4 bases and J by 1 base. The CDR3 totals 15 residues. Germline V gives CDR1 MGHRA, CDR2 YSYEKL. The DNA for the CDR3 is TGCGCCAGCAGCCCCCGACAGGGGGCCAAAAACATTCAGTACTTC. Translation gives CASSPRQGAKNIQYF.

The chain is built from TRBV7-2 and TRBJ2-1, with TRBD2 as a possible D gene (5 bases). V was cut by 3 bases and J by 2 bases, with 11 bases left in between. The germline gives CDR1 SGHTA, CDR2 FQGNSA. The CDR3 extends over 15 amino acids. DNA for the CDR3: TGTGCCAGCAGCTTGTGGGAGCCCCCCTACAATGAGCAGTTCTTC. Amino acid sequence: CASSLWEPPYNEQFF.

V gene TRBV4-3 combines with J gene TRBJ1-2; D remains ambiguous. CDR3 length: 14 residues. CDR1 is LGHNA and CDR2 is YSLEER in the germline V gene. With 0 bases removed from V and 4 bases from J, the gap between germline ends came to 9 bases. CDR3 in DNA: TGCGCCAGCAGCCAAGATTCACTTCGCTATGGCTACACCTTC. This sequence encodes CASSQDSLRYGYTF.

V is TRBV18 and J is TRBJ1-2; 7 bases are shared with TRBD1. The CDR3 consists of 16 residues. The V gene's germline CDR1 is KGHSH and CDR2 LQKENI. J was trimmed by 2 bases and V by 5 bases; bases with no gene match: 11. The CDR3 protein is CASSSDAGGVNYGYTF. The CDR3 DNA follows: TGTGCCAGCTCATCTGACGCAGGGGGTGTAAACTATGGCTACACCTTC.

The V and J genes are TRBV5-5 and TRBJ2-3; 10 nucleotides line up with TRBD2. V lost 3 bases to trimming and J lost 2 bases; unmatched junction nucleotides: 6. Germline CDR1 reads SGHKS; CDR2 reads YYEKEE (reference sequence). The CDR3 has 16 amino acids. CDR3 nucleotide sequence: TGTGCCAGCAGCTCCGGCGGGACTAGCGCCACAGATACGCAGTATTTT. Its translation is CASSSGGTSATDTQYF.

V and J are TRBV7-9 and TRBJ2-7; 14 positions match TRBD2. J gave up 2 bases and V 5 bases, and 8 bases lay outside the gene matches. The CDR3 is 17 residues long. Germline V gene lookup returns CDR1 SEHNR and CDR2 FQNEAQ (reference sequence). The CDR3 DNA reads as TGTGCCAGCAGCCGGACTAGCGGGGGGTCTTCAACCTACGAGCAGTACTTC. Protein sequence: CASSRTSGGSSTYEQYF. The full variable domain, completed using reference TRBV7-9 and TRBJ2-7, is DTGVSQNPRHKITKRGQNVTFRCDPISEHNRLYWYRQTLGQGPEFLTYFQNEAQLEKSRLLSDRFSAERPKGSFSTLEIQRTEQGDSAMYLCASSRTSGGSSTYEQYFGPGTRLTVT.

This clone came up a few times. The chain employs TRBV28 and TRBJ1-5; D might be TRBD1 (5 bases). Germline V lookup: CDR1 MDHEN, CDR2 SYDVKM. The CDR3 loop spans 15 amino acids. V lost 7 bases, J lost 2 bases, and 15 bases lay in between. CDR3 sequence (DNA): TGTGCCAGCACCCAAATGGGAGGGGGCAATCAGCCCCAGCATTTT. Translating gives CASTQMGGGNQPQHF.

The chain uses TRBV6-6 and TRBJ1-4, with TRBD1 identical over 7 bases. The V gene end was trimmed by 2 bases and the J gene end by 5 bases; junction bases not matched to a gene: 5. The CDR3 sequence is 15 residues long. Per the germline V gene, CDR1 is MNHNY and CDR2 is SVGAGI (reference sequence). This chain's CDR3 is CASSYITGVNEKLFF. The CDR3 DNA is TGTGCCAGCAGTTACATAACAGGGGTCAATGAAAAACTGTTTTTT.

This chain's CDR3 is CASSPLAGATGELFF. CDR3 DNA sequence: TGTGCCAGCTCACCACTAGCGGGGGCCACCGGGGAGCTGTTTTTT. The J gene is TRBJ2-2, the V gene TRBV18, with 9 nucleotides matching TRBD2. V trimming: 1 base; J trimming: 4 bases; junction bases outside the gene matches: 1. This CDR3 has 15 amino acids. Germline CDR1 and CDR2: KGHSH and LQKENI.

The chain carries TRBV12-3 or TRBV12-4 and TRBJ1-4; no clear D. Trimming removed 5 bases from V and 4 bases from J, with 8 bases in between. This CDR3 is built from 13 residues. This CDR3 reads CASSPGYNEKLFF. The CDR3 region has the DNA TGTGCCAGCAGTCCGGGATATAATGAAAAACTGTTTTTT.

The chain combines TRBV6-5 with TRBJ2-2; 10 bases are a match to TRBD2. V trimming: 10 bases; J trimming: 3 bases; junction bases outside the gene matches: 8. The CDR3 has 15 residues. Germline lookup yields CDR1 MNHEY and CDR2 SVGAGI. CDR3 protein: CATLSGGKDTGELFF. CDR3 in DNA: TGTGCCACCCTTAGCGGGGGGAAAGACACCGGGGAGCTGTTTTTT.

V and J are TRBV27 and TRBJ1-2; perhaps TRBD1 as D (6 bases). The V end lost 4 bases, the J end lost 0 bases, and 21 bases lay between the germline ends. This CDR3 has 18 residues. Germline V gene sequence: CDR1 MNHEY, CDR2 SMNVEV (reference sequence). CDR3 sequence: CASSSYSSRRGSNYGYTF. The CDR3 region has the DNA TGTGCCAGCAGTTCATACAGCTCCCGAAGGGGGTCTAACTATGGCTACACCTTC.

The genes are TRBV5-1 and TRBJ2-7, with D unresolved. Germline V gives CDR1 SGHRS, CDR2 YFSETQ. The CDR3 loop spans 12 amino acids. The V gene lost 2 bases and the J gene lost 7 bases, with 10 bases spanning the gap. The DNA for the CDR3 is TGCGCCAGCAGCTTACGAGGTCCTGAGCAGTACTTC. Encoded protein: CASSLRGPEQYF.

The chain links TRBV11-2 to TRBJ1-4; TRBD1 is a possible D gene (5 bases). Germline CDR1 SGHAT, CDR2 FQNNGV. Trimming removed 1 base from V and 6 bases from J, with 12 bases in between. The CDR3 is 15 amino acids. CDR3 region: CASSLGFRVDEKLFF. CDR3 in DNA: TGTGCCAGCAGCTTAGGTTTCAGGGTGGATGAAAAACTGTTTTTT.

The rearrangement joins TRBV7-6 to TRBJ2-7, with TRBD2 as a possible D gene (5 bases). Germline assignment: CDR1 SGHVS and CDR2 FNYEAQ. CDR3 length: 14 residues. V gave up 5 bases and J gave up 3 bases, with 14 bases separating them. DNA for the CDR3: TGTGCCAGCAGCCTAAGGGTGGGAGACTACGAGCAGTACTTC. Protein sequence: CASSLRVGDYEQYF.